This TCR beta chain was recovered during a study of blood T cell repertoires in COVID-19. The overall study: PBMCs, B-cell-depleted T cells, or T cells provided the cDNA or gDNA that made up the material.

Using immunoSEQ multiplex PCR, the repertoire was profiled, and TCRdb retains in-frame clones only, with some absent. The sample lists about 270,000 clones; 90% were seen once. V lost 6 bases, J lost 1 base, and 16 bases lay in between. Looked up from germline, CDR1 is SGHAT and CDR2 is FQNNGV. The CDR3 consists of 16 residues. Sequenced sample: PBMCs or T cells enriched from blood (not recorded which). The receptor's source is a woman aged 30 to 39 with acute COVID-19. The rearrangement links TRBV11-2 to TRBJ2-1; weak D call: TRBD1 (6 bases). CDR3 DNA sequence: TGTGCCAGCAGTCTTCAGGGGCTCTCGTCCTACAATGAGCAGTTCTTC. It codes for CASSLQGLSSYNEQFF.